Below, 23 T cell receptor beta chains from the same sample are listed, as sequenced in a study of early T cells in non-severe SARS-CoV-2 infection. TCRdb ran MiXCR on the 5' RACE reads and lists one entry per CDR3 protein. The profile shows about 46,000 distinct CDR3 sequences, around a tenth of them singletons. What was sequenced was whole blood. The receptors originated from an adult who was a healthcare worker with PCR-confirmed SARS-CoV-2 infection or an uninfected control (not recorded which).

Only a few counts were recorded for this clonotype. This rearrangement joins TRBV12-3 or TRBV12-4 to TRBJ2-4; no reliable D call. The CDR3 totals 11 residues. Trimming left V 2 bases short and J 8 bases short, with 4 bases between. This chain's CDR3 is CASSLSHIQYF. The CDR3 DNA follows: TGTGCCAGCAGTTTATCGCACATTCAGTACTTC.

This clonotype was recorded many times. The rearrangement uses TRBV30 and TRBJ2-1; 7 nucleotides line up with TRBD2. The CDR3 runs 12 residues. Germline V gene lookup returns CDR1 GTSNPN and CDR2 SVGIG (reference sequence). With V trimmed by 5 bases and J by 2 bases, 0 bases remained unmatched. The CDR3 loop reads CAWGGAYNEQFF. For the CDR3, the DNA is TGTGCCTGGGGGGGGGCCTACAATGAGCAGTTCTTC.

V and J are TRBV6-2 or TRBV6-3 and TRBJ2-6, with D possibly being TRBD1 (6 bases). From germline, CDR1 is MNHEY and CDR2 SVGEGT. This CDR3 is 18 amino acids long. V was shortened by 5 bases and J by 0 bases, with 17 bases between the two germline ends. CDR3 coding DNA: TGTGCCAGCAGTGCTTGGGACAAGGCCAGCTCTGGGGCCAACGTCCTGACTTTC. The encoded protein is CASSAWDKASSGANVLTF.

This clonotype was counted at least ten times. V gene TRBV4-1 combines with J gene TRBJ2-1; maybe TRBD1 (6 bases). This CDR3 is built from 13 residues. The germline gives CDR1 MGHRA, CDR2 YSYEKL. Trimming took off 0 bases at V and 9 bases at J, with 9 bases between the two ends. The CDR3 DNA reads as TGCGCCAGCAGCCAAGATGTAGGGGGTGAGCAGTTCTTC. Its protein is CASSQDVGGEQFF.

This clonotype was seen many times. The V gene is TRBV7-6, the J gene TRBJ2-3; no definite D call. V lost 9 bases to trimming and J lost 0 bases, with 10 bases between them. This CDR3 has 13 residues. The germline V gene has CDR1 SGHVS and CDR2 FNYEAQ. CDR3: CASRAMSTDTQYF. The CDR3 bases are TGTGCCAGTCGGGCGATGAGCACAGATACGCAGTATTTT.

This clonotype was counted many times. V usage is TRBV12-3 or TRBV12-4 and J usage is TRBJ1-3, with 8 bases matching TRBD1. V lost 5 bases to trimming and J lost 3 bases; unmatched junction nucleotides: 3. This CDR3 has 14 amino acids. CDR3 sequence: CASSTRGRGNTIYF. CDR3 nucleotide sequence: TGTGCCAGCAGTACCAGGGGGCGTGGAAACACCATATATTTT.

This clonotype was counted between two and nine times. The rearrangement joins TRBV29-1 to TRBJ1-5; 9 positions agree with TRBD1. With V trimmed by 6 bases and J by 7 bases, 7 bases remained unmatched. This CDR3 comprises 13 residues. Germline V CDR1 and CDR2: SQVTM, ANQGSEA. CDR3 bases: TGCAGCGTGTCACAGGGGGCATCCCAGCCCCAGCATTTT. It specifies CSVSQGASQPQHF.

This clonotype was observed a handful of times. This sequence joins TRBV28 and TRBJ1-5, with TRBD1 matching 9 bases. This CDR3 has 16 residues. Germline lookup yields CDR1 MDHEN and CDR2 SYDVKM. V lost 5 bases, J lost 3 bases, and 8 bases stayed unmatched. CDR3 region: CASSPPDRGANQPQHF. In DNA, the CDR3 is TGTGCCAGCAGTCCCCCGGACAGGGGAGCCAATCAGCCCCAGCATTTT. Full variable domain (missing parts from reference TRBV28 and TRBJ1-5): DVKVTQSSRYLVKRTGEKVFLECVQDMDHENMFWYRQDPGLGLRLIYFSYDVKMKEKGDIPEGYSVSREKKERFSLILESASTNQTSMYLCASSPPDRGANQPQHFGDGTRLSIL.

This clonotype was counted at least ten times. The J gene is TRBJ1-1, the V gene TRBV28; TRBD1 matches 10 bases. CDR3 length: 12 amino acids. Germline values: CDR1 MDHEN, CDR2 SYDVKM. V trimming: 11 bases; J trimming: 5 bases; junction bases outside the gene matches: 5. The CDR3 DNA reads TGTGCCGCTGAGGGACAGGGGACTGAAGCTTTCTTT. This gives the protein CAAEGQGTEAFF.

At least ten counts were recorded for this clonotype. The chain combines TRBV2 with TRBJ2-2; TRBD2 is a possible D gene (5 bases). This CDR3 has 18 residues. V gave up 6 bases and J gave up 2 bases, with 22 bases separating them. CDR1 is SNHLY and CDR2 is FYNNEI in the germline V gene. This CDR3 reads CASSPRVGSGINTGELFF. The CDR3, as DNA: TGTGCCAGCAGCCCGAGGGTGGGATCCGGGATAAACACCGGGGAGCTGTTTTTT.

Concerning this clonotype: It may be a read error: a sequence one base away is much more abundant. The chain is built from TRBV3-1 and TRBJ1-3; D remains ambiguous. CDR3 length: 14 residues. From germline, CDR1 is LGHDT and CDR2 YNNKEL (reference sequence). The CDR3 is CDSSPSTIGNTIYF. As DNA, the CDR3 is TGTGACAGCAGCCCGTCGACGATAGGAAACACCATATATTTT.

This CDR3 reads CSVVGGGEAFF. In nucleotides, the CDR3 is TGCAGCGTTGTAGGGGGGGGAGAAGCTTTCTTT. This rearrangement joins TRBV29-1 to TRBJ1-1; the D gene is possibly TRBD1 (6 bases). This CDR3 region has 11 residues. Germline V gene lookup returns CDR1 SQVTM and CDR2 ANQGSEA. V was pared by 4 bases and J by 8 bases, with 11 bases between.

This clonotype was seen only a few times. The rearrangement uses TRBV4-3 and TRBJ1-4; unclear D gene. V shed 0 bases and J shed 7 bases, with 12 bases lying between them. The CDR3 runs to 15 residues. Looked up from germline, CDR1 is LGHNA and CDR2 is YSLEER. CDR3 nucleotides: TGCGCCAGCAGCCAAGATAGTAAAGGGTTTGAAAAACTGTTTTTT. Translated: CASSQDSKGFEKLFF.

At least ten counts were recorded for this clonotype. J is TRBJ2-1 and V is TRBV6-1; possible D gene TRBD2, 5 bases. Trimming shortened V by 7 bases and J by 7 bases, and 17 bases separated the two germline ends. CDR3 size: 14 residues. CDR1 MNHNS and CDR2 SASEGT come from the germline V gene. CDR3 sequence reads: CASTPRGYGNEQFF. In DNA form, the CDR3 reads TGTGCCAGCACCCCGCGAGGGTACGGGAATGAGCAGTTCTTC.

The sample holds a few counts of this clonotype. This chain connects TRBV24-1 to TRBJ1-5; D gene uncertain. This CDR3 is built from 16 residues. V lost 6 bases and J lost 2, with 16 bases in between. Looked up from germline, CDR1 is KGHDR and CDR2 is SFDVKD. The CDR3, as DNA: TGTGCCACCAGTTCGAGCTTTACTTGGGGCAATCAGCCCCAGCATTTT. Encoded protein: CATSSSFTWGNQPQHF.

The rearrangement links TRBV14 to TRBJ1-2; the D is unclear. The CDR3 spans 14 residues. Per the germline V gene, CDR1 is SGHDN and CDR2 is FVKESK. Trimming removed 0 bases from V and 3 bases from J, with 8 bases in between. The CDR3 region is CASSQDSLDYGYTF. As DNA, the CDR3 is TGTGCCAGCAGCCAAGACTCATTGGACTATGGCTACACCTTC.

This clonotype was found a few times. The V gene is TRBV7-2, the J gene TRBJ2-7; D possibly corresponds to TRBD2 (6 bases). The length of the CDR3 is 14 residues. Germline CDR1 and CDR2: SGHTA and FQGNSA. V dropped 4 bases and J dropped 2 bases, with 12 bases sitting between them. CDR3 nucleotides: TGTGCCAGCAGCTCCCCACCGGGGGCCTACGAGCAGTACTTC. Its translation is CASSSPPGAYEQYF.

This clonotype came up a few times. This chain links TRBV7-8 with TRBJ2-1, with TRBD2 matching 8 bases. The V and J ends lost 5 bases and 8 bases, in that order; junction bases with no gene match: 5. Per the germline V gene, CDR1 is SGHVS and CDR2 is FQNEAQ. CDR3 size: 13 residues. The DNA for the CDR3 is TGTGCCAGCAGCGCCTCGACTAGCGATGAGCAGTTCTTC. Its translation: CASSASTSDEQFF. The entire variable domain, with the rest obtained from reference TRBV7-8 and TRBJ2-1, is as follows: GAGVSQSPRYKVAKRGQDVALRCDPISGHVSLFWYQQALGQGPEFLTYFQNEAQLDKSGLPSDRFFAERPEGSVSTLKIQRTQQEDSAVYLCASSASTSDEQFFGPGTRLTVL.

This clonotype was seen ten or more times. The chain recombines TRBV7-2 with TRBJ2-7; 11 bases are shared with TRBD2. Germline values: CDR1 SGHTA, CDR2 FQGNSA. With 0 bases clipped from V and 4 bases from J, the junction kept 2 bases outside the gene matches. The length of the CDR3 is 15 residues. This chain's CDR3 is CASSLASSGGYEQYF. The CDR3 DNA reads as TGTGCCAGCAGCTTAGCATCTAGCGGGGGGTACGAGCAGTACTTC.

This clonotype was observed at least ten times. The chain uses TRBV29-1 and TRBJ2-1; D unclear. Trimming removed 0 bases from V and 0 bases from J, with 15 bases in between. The CDR3 consists of 17 residues. Looked up from germline, CDR1 is SQVTM and CDR2 is ANQGSEA. The DNA for the CDR3 is TGCAGCGTTGAAGATTTGCAGGACGTAAGCTCCTACAATGAGCAGTTCTTC. Translation gives CSVEDLQDVSSYNEQFF.

This clonotype was counted many times. V and J are TRBV7-8 and TRBJ2-1; 9 positions agree with TRBD2. CDR3 length: 17 residues. J lost 9 bases, V lost 0 bases, and 12 bases had no gene match. The germline CDR1 and CDR2 sequences are SGHVS and FQNEAQ. The CDR3 protein is CASSLANLAGRGGEQFF. The CDR3 nucleotides are TGTGCCAGCAGCTTAGCAAATCTAGCGGGAAGGGGGGGTGAGCAGTTCTTC.

This clonotype appeared many times. CDR3 in DNA: TGTGCCAGCAGTGAAAGTGTGGGACCTAACCCCCCCGGGGAGCTGTTTTTT. Protein product: CASSESVGPNPPGELFF. V gene TRBV6-1 combines with J gene TRBJ2-2; tentatively, D is TRBD1 or TRBD2 (5 bases each). Germline lookup yields CDR1 MNHNS and CDR2 SASEGT. V was pared by 2 bases and J by 6 bases, with 19 bases between. The CDR3 contains 17 residues.

The chain is built from TRBV7-9 and TRBJ2-3; a possible D gene is TRBD2 (5 bases). The CDR3 covers 14 residues. Germline V gives CDR1 SEHNR, CDR2 FQNEAQ (reference sequence). V was shortened by 1 base and J by 5 bases, with 10 bases between the two germline ends. Here the CDR3 reads CASSLEGSVDTQYF. The CDR3 DNA reads TGTGCCAGCAGCTTAGAAGGTAGCGTAGATACGCAGTATTTT.